Given below is one T cell receptor beta chain in context. The antigen remains unidentified. TCRdb reprocessed the multiplex PCR reads via MiXCR and lists one record per CDR3 protein. The sample has about 52,000 distinct CDR3 sequences, roughly 39% seen once; the top ten hold under 12%. This entry comes from a study of breast tumors, draining lymph nodes, adjacent tissues. Broader study findings: Compared with lymph nodes, tumors were less diverse; compared with nontumor tissue, more.

The CDR3 is 14 residues long. Germline V gene sequence: CDR1 LNHDA, CDR2 SQIVND (reference sequence). The V and J ends lost 7 bases and 10 bases respectively, with 17 bases between them. The J gene is TRBJ1-6, the V gene TRBV19; the D is unclear. Material: breast tumor tissue. This clonotype was sampled from a female donor with breast cancer. Some clones in this sample may be carry-over from other donors' samples. The CDR3: CASKPGRGNSPLHF. The CDR3 region has the DNA TGTGCCAGTAAGCCGGGAAGAGGTAACTCACCCCTCCACTTT.